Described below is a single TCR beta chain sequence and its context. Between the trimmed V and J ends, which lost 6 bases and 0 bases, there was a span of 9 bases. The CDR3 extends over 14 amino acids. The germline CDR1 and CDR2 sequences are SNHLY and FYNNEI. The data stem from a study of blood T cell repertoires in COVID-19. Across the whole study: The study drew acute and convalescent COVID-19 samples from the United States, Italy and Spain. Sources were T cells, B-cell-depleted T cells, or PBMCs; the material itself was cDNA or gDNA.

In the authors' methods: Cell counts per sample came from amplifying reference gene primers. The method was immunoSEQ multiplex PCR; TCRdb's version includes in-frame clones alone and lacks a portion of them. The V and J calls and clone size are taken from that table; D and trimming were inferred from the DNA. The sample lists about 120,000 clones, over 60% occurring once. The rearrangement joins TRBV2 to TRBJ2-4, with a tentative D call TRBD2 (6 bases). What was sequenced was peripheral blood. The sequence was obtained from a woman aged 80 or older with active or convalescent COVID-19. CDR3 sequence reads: CASRGGLAKNIQYF. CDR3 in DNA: TGTGCCAGCAGGGGGGGACTAGCCAAAAACATTCAGTACTTC.